A single sample gave rise to the 7 T cell receptor beta chains below, sequenced in a study of OX40 agonist ivuxolimab in advanced cancers. Profiling relied on immunoSEQ multiplex PCR, and the TCRdb table lists in-frame clones only, not all of them. This sample yields tens of thousands of clones, of which around nine tenths are seen a single time; just over 2.5% belongs to the top ten. The sequencing used CD4+ or CD8+ T cells sorted from blood, collected in a trial of the OX40 agonist ivuxolimab. These receptors originate from an adult with an advanced solid tumor such as melanoma, head and neck, liver or kidney cancer.

The CDR3 is CASSLRAGRRGTEAFF. The CDR3 coding sequence is TGTGCCAGCAGCCTCCGGGCCGGGAGGAGGGGTACTGAAGCTTTCTTT. V gene TRBV7-2 combines with J gene TRBJ1-1, with D tentatively TRBD1 (5 bases). Germline V CDR1 and CDR2: SGHTA, FQGNSA. Trimming cost V 5 bases and J 5 bases, with 21 bases left between them. The CDR3 length is 16 residues.

The chain joins TRBV18 to TRBJ1-1; no firm D call. CDR3 length: 13 amino acids. Germline V gene data show CDR1 as KGHSH and CDR2 as LQKENI. V lost 3 bases to trimming and J lost 8 bases, with 13 bases between them. This CDR3 reads CASSPNQAGEAFF. The CDR3 DNA reads as TGTGCCAGCTCACCGAACCAGGCGGGAGAAGCTTTCTTT.

This clone was counted a single time. V usage is TRBV28 and J usage is TRBJ2-7; D assignment may be TRBD1 or TRBD2 (5 bases each). Deletions cut 5 bases from V and 3 bases from J, with 11 bases between. Germline assignment: CDR1 MDHEN and CDR2 SYDVKM. This CDR3 region has 13 residues. The CDR3 loop reads CASSTGTFYEQYF. The CDR3 nucleotides read TGTGCCAGCAGTACCGGGACCTTCTACGAGCAGTACTTC.

The chain has TRBV18 and TRBJ2-3; TRBD2 matches at 7 bases. The CDR3 spans 17 residues. The trim removed 3 bases at V and 1 base at J, leaving 10 bases unmatched. Per germline, CDR1 KGHSH and CDR2 LQKENI. The CDR3 DNA sequence: TGTGCCAGCTCACCGGGAACCAGCGGGGCCGGCACAGATACGCAGTATTTT. Protein product: CASSPGTSGAGTDTQYF.

The V gene is TRBV2, the J gene TRBJ2-4; D might be TRBD2 (6 bases). The CDR3 has 14 residues. The ends were cut back, 1 base at V and 6 bases at J, with 10 bases in the middle. CDR1 is SNHLY, CDR2 FYNNEI, per germline. The CDR3 spells CASSEGSGRNIQYF. In nucleotides, the CDR3 is TGTGCCAGCAGTGAAGGCAGCGGGCGAAACATTCAGTACTTC.

J is TRBJ2-7 and V is TRBV11-1; TRBD2 might be the D (5 bases). V lost 2 bases and J lost 7, with 12 bases in between. This CDR3 contains 13 residues. Germline V gene data show CDR1 as SGHAT and CDR2 as FQDESV (reference sequence). CDR3 protein: CASSLSRVGEQYV. CDR3 nucleotide sequence: TGTGCCAGCAGCTTATCGCGGGTGGGGGAGCAGTACGTC.

V is TRBV5-1 and J is TRBJ1-3; D might be TRBD1 (5 bases). Germline assignment: CDR1 SGHRS and CDR2 YFSETQ. The CDR3 spans 15 residues. Trimming cost V 3 bases and J 0 bases, with 10 bases left between them. CDR3 residues: CASSSGISSGNTIYF. The CDR3, as DNA: TGCGCCAGCAGCTCAGGGATAAGCTCTGGAAACACCATATATTTT.